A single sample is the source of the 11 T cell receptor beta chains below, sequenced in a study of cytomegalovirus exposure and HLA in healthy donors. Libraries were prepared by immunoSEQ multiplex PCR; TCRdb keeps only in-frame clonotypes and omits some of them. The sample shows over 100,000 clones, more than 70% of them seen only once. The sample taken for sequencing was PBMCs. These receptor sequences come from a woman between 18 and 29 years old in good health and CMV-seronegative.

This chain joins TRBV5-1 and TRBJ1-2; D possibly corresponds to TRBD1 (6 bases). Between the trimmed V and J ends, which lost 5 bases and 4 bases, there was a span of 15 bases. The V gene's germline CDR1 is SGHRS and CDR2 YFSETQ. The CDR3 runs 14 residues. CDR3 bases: TGCGCCAGCAGTAACCTACAGGGACCCTATGGCTACACCTTC. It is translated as CASSNLQGPYGYTF.

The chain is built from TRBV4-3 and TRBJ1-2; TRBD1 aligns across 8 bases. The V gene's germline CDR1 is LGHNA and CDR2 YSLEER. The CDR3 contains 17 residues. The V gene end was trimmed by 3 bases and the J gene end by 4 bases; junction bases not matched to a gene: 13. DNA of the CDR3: TGCGCCAGCAGCCAGCGTTCTCCGGGACAGGATATCTATGGCTACACCTTC. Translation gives CASSQRSPGQDIYGYTF.

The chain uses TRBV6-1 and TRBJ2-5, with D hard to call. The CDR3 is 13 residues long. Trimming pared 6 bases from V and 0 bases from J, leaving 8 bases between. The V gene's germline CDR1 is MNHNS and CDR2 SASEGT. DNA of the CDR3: TGTGCCAGCAGCAGTCAGTACCAAGAGACCCAGTACTTC. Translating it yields CASSSQYQETQYF.

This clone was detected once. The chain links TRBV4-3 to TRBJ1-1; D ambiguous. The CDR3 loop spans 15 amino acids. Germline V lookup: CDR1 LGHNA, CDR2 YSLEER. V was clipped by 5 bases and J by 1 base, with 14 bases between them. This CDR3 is CASSSEAAENTEAFF. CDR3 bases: TGCGCCAGCAGCTCCGAGGCCGCGGAGAACACTGAAGCTTTCTTT.

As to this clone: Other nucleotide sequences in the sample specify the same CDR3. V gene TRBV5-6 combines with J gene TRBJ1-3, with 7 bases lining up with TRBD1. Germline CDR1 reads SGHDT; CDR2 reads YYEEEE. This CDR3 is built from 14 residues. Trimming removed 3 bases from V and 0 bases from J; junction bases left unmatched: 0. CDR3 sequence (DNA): TGTGCCAGCAGCTGGGACAGCTCTGGAAACACCATATATTTT. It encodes CASSWDSSGNTIYF.

The CDR3: CASTSPGAGEDTQYF. The CDR3 nucleotides read TGTGCCAGCACCTCCCCGGGAGCTGGGGAAGATACGCAGTATTTT. The chain links TRBV27 to TRBJ2-3; D is perhaps TRBD2 (6 bases). The CDR3 length is 15 residues. Germline lookup yields CDR1 MNHEY and CDR2 SMNVEV (reference sequence). V was cut by 7 bases and J by 5 bases, with 19 bases left in between.

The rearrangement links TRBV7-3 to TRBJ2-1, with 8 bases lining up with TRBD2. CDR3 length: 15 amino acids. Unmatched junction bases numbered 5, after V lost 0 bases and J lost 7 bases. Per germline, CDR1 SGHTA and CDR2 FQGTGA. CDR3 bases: TGTGCCAGCAGCTTAACTAGCGGGGTGGTTAATGAGCAGTTCTTC. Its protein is CASSLTSGVVNEQFF. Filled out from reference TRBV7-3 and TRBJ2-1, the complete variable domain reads GAGVSQTPSNKVTEKGKYVELRCDPISGHTALYWYRQSLGQGPEFLIYFQGTGAADDSGLPNDRFFAVRPEGSVSTLKIQRTERGDSAVYLCASSLTSGVVNEQFFGPGTRLTVL.

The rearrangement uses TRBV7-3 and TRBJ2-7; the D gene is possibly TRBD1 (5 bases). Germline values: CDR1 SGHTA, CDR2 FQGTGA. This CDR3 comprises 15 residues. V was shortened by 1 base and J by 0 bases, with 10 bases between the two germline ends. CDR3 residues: CASSLSRAASYEQYF. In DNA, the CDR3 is TGTGCCAGCAGCTTAAGCAGGGCCGCCTCCTACGAGCAGTACTTC. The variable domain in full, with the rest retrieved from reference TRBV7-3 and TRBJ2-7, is GAGVSQTPSNKVTEKGKYVELRCDPISGHTALYWYRQSLGQGPEFLIYFQGTGAADDSGLPNDRFFAVRPEGSVSTLKIQRTERGDSAVYLCASSLSRAASYEQYFGPGTRLTVT.

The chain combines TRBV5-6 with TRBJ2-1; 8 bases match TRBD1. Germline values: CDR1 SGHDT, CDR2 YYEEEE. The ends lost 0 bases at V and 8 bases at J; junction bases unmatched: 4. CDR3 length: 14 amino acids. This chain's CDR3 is CASSLVDRVYEQFF. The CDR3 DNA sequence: TGTGCCAGCAGCTTGGTGGACAGGGTCTATGAGCAGTTCTTC.

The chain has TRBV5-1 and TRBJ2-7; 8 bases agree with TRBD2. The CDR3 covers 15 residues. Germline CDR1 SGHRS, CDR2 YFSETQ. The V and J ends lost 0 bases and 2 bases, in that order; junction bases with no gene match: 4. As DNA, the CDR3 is TGCGCCAGCAGCTTGGCCCCGGGGGGGGCCTACGAGCAGTACTTC. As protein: CASSLAPGGAYEQYF.

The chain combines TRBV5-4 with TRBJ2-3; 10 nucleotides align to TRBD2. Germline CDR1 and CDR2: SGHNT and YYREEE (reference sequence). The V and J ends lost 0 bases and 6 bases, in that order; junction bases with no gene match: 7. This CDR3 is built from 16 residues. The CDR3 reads CASSLASGGVRDTQYF. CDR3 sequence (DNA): TGTGCCAGCAGCTTGGCCAGCGGGGGGGTCCGGGATACGCAGTATTTT.